The rows below give T cell receptor beta chains drawn from one sample of a study of blood T cell repertoires in COVID-19. Using immunoSEQ multiplex PCR, the repertoire was profiled, and TCRdb retains in-frame clones only, with some absent. The data hold 450,000 to 500,000 clones, with roughly 88% observed a single time. The sequenced material came from peripheral blood. The receptors here all came from a human donor in a cohort sampled during active COVID-19. Both conserved end residues are part of each CDR3. D genes are given only for firm matches. Clone size is not always given. Where it is, it says once, few, many or a class for expanded clones.

D gene: TRBD1
J gene: TRBJ1-5
clone size: .
V gene: TRBV28
CDR3 DNA: TGTGCCAGCAGTTCCCAGGGGGCCGCCAATCAGCCCCAGCATTTT
CDR3 protein: CASSSQGAANQPQHF

D gene: .
J gene: TRBJ1-5
clone size: .
V gene: TRBV2
CDR3 DNA: TGTGCCAGCAGTGAAGGGGAGAGCAATCAGCCCCAGCATTTT
CDR3 protein: CASSEGESNQPQHF

D gene: .
J gene: TRBJ2-5
clone size: .
V gene: TRBV6-4
CDR3 DNA: TGTGCCAGCAGTGGCCCCGTTCAGGGTGCCCAAGAGACCCAGTACTTC
CDR3 protein: CASSGPVQGAQETQYF

D gene: .
J gene: TRBJ1-1
clone size: .
V gene: TRBV4-1
CDR3 DNA: TGCGCCAGCAGCCAAGAAGTAGGACGCCCAGGGTTAGCTTTCTTT
CDR3 protein: CASSQEVGRPGLAFF

D gene: .
J gene: TRBJ1-1
clone size: .
V gene: TRBV15
CDR3 DNA: TGTGCCACCAGCAGAGATCTTACGGACATTGAAGCTTTCTTT
CDR3 protein: CATSRDLTDIEAFF

D gene: .
J gene: TRBJ1-1
clone size: .
V gene: TRBV14
CDR3 DNA: TGTGCCAGCAGCCAAATTTCTTGGAGGGGCGAGAGGGCTGAAGCTTTCTTT
CDR3 protein: CASSQISWRGERAEAFF

D gene: TRBD1
J gene: TRBJ2-2
clone size: .
V gene: TRBV4-1
CDR3 DNA: TGCGCCAGCAGCCAAACTGCTAGAGGGACAGCGATAAACACCGGGGAGCTGTTTTTT
CDR3 protein: CASSQTARGTAINTGELFF

D gene: TRBD2
J gene: TRBJ2-3
clone size: .
V gene: TRBV9
CDR3 DNA: TGTGCCAGCAGCGTTCTAGCGGGCGGGGGGGGCACAGATACGCAGTATTTT
CDR3 protein: CASSVLAGGGGTDTQYF

D gene: .
J gene: TRBJ2-5
clone size: .
V gene: TRBV10-3
CDR3 DNA: TGTGCCATCAGTGAATTCAAAAAAGAGACCCAGTACTTC
CDR3 protein: CAISEFKKETQYF

D gene: .
J gene: TRBJ2-6
clone size: few
V gene: TRBV5-4
CDR3 DNA: TGTGCCAGCAGCTTGCAGGGATATTCTGGGGCCAACGTCCTGACTTTC
CDR3 protein: CASSLQGYSGANVLTF

D gene: .
J gene: TRBJ2-5
clone size: .
V gene: TRBV5-6
CDR3 DNA: TGTGCCAGCAGCTTGGGTCAGGCCTACCAAGAGACCCAGTACTTC
CDR3 protein: CASSLGQAYQETQYF